This is a list of T cell receptor beta chains from one sample in a study of a mutant IDH1 vaccine in newly diagnosed glioma. Sequenced by immunoSEQ multiplex PCR; TCRdb stores in-frame clones only, minus some. The table has some 60,000 clones, about 91% seen once. Sequences were derived from PBMCs, sampled from a glioma patient treated with radiotherapy, temozolomide or both. These receptors came from a man in his forties or fifties with glioma. The CDR3 runs from the conserved cysteine through the conserved F or W. D genes are given only for firm matches. The size entry is marked missing in some rows and otherwise reads once, few, many or a size class.

d_call j_call cdr3_length v_call clone_size cdr3_aa cdr3_nt
NA TRBJ2-2 11 TRBV29-1 once CSVEVGGELFF TGCAGCGTTGAGGTTGGCGGGGAGCTGTTTTTT
NA TRBJ2-7 13 TRBV2 NA CASRRHPSYEQYF TGTGCCAGCAGACGACATCCCTCCTACGAGCAGTACTTC
NA TRBJ1-2 15 TRBV23-1 NA CASSQWDGADYGYTF TGCGCCAGCAGTCAATGGGACGGTGCCGACTATGGCTACACCTTC
NA TRBJ1-1 12 TRBV6-1 NA CASSGQDPWAFF TGTGCCAGCAGTGGACAGGATCCGTGGGCTTTCTTT
NA TRBJ2-1 17 TRBV2 NA CASSEGPAGHMENEQFF TGTGCCAGCAGTGAGGGGCCGGCGGGACATATGGAAAATGAGCAGTTCTTC
NA TRBJ2-6 18 TRBV30 NA CAWRKLGAEGAGANVLTF TGTGCCTGGAGGAAGTTGGGGGCAGAGGGGGCTGGGGCCAACGTCCTGACTTTC
NA TRBJ2-3 15 TRBV7-2 NA CASSFRDQSTDTQYF TGTGCCAGCAGCTTCCGGGACCAAAGCACAGATACGCAGTATTTT
TRBD1 TRBJ2-7 16 TRBV7-2 NA CASSADRGLYSYEQYF TGTGCCAGCAGCGCAGACAGGGGGCTTTACTCCTACGAGCAGTACTTC
NA TRBJ1-5 15 TRBV7-2 NA CASSLDRAINQPQHF TGTGCCAGCAGCTTAGACAGGGCGATCAATCAGCCCCAGCATTTT
TRBD2 TRBJ2-2 17 TRBV18 NA CASSPPSSGRGTGELFF TGTGCCAGCTCACCACCGTCTAGCGGGAGAGGCACCGGGGAGCTGTTTTTT
NA TRBJ1-1 13 TRBV27 NA CASLQGAGTEAFF TGTGCCAGTTTACAGGGAGCGGGCACTGAAGCTTTCTTT
NA TRBJ2-5 14 TRBV2 NA CARNVVQGQETQYF TGTGCCAGGAATGTAGTACAGGGCCAAGAGACCCAGTACTTC
NA TRBJ2-5 15 TRBV4-2 NA CASSPGVGWRETQYF TGTGCCAGCAGCCCGGGGGTAGGATGGAGAGAGACCCAGTACTTC
TRBD1 TRBJ1-3 16 TRBV7-2 NA CASSLGATGVGNTIYF TGTGCCAGCAGCTTAGGGGCGACAGGGGTCGGAAACACCATATATTTT
TRBD2 TRBJ2-7 15 TRBV5-1 NA CASSLGASGSYEQYF TGCGCCAGCAGCTTGGGGGCTAGCGGGAGCTACGAGCAGTACTTC
NA TRBJ1-5 16 TRBV5-5 NA CASSLRPAIANQPQHF TGTGCCAGCAGCTTAAGGCCAGCTATAGCAAATCAGCCCCAGCATTTT
TRBD2 TRBJ2-7 19 TRBV4-1 NA CASSQDTLLPGLAGREQYF TGCGCCAGCAGCCAAGATACCCTCCTTCCGGGACTAGCTGGTCGCGAGCAGTACTTC
NA TRBJ1-2 12 TRBV7-9 NA CASSFRGWGYTF TGTGCCAGCAGCTTCAGGGGATGGGGCTACACCTTC
TRBD2 TRBJ2-1 21 TRBV6-1 NA CASSESDPTLLAGPSYNEQFF TGTGCCAGCAGTGAATCTGACCCCACTTTACTAGCGGGCCCCTCCTACAATGAGCAGTTCTTC
TRBD1 TRBJ2-1 15 TRBV9 NA CASSVGGGGYNEQFF TGTGCCAGCAGCGTAGGAGGGGGCGGCTACAATGAGCAGTTCTTC
NA TRBJ2-5 13 TRBV7-3 NA CASSPGGPKTQYF TGTGCCAGCAGCCCCGGGGGCCCCAAGACCCAGTACTTC
NA TRBJ1-2 12 TRBV15 NA CATSRGGWGYTF TGTGCCACCAGCAGAGGGGGATGGGGCTACACCTTC
TRBD1 TRBJ2-7 13 TRBV6-1 NA CASSWDRGDEQYF TGTGCCAGCAGTTGGGACAGGGGAGACGAGCAGTACTTC
TRBD1 TRBJ2-2 17 TRBV15 NA CATSRDRTGLNPGELFF TGTGCCACCAGCAGAGATAGGACAGGGTTGAATCCCGGGGAGCTGTTTTTT